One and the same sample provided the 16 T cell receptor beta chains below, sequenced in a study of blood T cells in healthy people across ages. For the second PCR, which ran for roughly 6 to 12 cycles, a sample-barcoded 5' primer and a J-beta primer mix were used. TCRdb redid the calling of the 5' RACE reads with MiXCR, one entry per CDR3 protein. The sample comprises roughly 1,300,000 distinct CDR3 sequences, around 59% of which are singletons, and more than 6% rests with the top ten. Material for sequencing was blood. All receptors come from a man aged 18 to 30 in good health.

The CDR3 nucleotides are TGTGCCGGCACCGACAGGGTAAACTATGGCTACACCTTC. This encodes CAGTDRVNYGYTF. The chain employs TRBV3-1 and TRBJ1-2; TRBD1 matches 7 bases. The CDR3 is 13 amino acids. With V trimmed by 11 bases and J by 2 bases, 8 bases remained unmatched. Germline assignment: CDR1 LGHDT and CDR2 YNNKEL (reference sequence).

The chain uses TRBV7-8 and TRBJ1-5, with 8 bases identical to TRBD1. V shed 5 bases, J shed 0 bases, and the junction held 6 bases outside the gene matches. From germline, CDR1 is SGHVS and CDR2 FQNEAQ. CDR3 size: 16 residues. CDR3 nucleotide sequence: TGTGCCAGCAGCCCGGGACAGGACTATAGCAATCAGCCCCAGCATTTT. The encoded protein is CASSPGQDYSNQPQHF.

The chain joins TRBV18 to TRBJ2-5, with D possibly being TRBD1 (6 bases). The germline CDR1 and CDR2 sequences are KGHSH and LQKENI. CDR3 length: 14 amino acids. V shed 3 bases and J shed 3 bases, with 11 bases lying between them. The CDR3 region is CASSPQGHEETQYF. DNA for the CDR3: TGTGCCAGCTCACCCCAGGGGCACGAAGAGACCCAGTACTTC.

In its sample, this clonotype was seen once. The CDR3 sequence: CASSLWRERRETQYF. The CDR3 DNA sequence: TGTGCCAGCAGTTTATGGCGGGAACGTAGGGAGACCCAGTACTTC. The V call is TRBV12-3 or TRBV12-4, the J call TRBJ2-5, with D perhaps matching TRBD2 (6 bases). The CDR3 runs to 15 residues. Between the trimmed V and J ends, which lost 2 bases and 5 bases, there was a span of 15 bases.

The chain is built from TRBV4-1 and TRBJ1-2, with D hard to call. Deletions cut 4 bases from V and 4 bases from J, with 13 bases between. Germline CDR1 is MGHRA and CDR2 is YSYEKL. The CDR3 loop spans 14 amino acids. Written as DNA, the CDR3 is TGCGCCAGCAGCCCAGTCGGCACCTTCTATGGCTACACCTTC. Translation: CASSPVGTFYGYTF.

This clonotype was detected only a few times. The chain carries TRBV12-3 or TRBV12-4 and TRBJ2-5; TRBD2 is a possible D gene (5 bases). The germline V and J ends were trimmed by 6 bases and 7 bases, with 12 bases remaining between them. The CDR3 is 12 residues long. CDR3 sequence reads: CASRLARGTQYF. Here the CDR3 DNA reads TGTGCCAGCAGGCTAGCTCGGGGGACCCAGTACTTC.

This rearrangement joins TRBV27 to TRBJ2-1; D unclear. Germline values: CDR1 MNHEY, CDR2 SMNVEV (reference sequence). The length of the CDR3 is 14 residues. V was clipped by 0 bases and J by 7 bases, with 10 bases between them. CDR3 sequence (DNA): TGTGCCAGCAGTTTATCGGGCCCGCAGAATGAGCAGTTCTTC. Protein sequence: CASSLSGPQNEQFF.

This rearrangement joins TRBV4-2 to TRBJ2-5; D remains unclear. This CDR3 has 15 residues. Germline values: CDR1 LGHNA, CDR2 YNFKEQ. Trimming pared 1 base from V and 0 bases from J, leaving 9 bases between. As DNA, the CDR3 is TGTGCCAGCAGCCAAGGCTTGGGTAACCAAGAGACCCAGTACTTC. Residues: CASSQGLGNQETQYF.

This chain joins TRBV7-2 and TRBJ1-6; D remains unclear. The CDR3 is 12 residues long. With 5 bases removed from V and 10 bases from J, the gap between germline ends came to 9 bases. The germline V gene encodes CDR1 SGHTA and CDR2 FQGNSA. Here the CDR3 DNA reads TGTGCCAGCAGCCCAGCCCGCTCACCCCTCCACTTT. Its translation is CASSPARSPLHF.

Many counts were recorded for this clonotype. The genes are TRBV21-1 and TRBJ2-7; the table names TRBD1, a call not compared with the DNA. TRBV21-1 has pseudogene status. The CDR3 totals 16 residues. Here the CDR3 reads CASSKEVGHLSYEQYF. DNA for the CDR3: TGTGCCAGCAGCAAAGAGGTGGGACACCTCTCCTACGAGCAGTACTTC.

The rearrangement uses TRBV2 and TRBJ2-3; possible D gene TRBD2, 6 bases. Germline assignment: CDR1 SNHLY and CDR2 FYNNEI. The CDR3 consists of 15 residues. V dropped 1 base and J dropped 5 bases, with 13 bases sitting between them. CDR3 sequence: CASSEVGLAGDTQYF. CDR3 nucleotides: TGTGCCAGCAGTGAAGTGGGACTGGCTGGAGATACGCAGTATTTT.

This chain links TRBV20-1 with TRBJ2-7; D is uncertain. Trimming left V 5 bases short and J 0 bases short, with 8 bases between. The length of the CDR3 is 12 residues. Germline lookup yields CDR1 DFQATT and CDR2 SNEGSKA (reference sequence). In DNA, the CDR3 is TGCAGTGCTCGACTCAACTCCTACGAGCAGTACTTC. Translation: CSARLNSYEQYF.

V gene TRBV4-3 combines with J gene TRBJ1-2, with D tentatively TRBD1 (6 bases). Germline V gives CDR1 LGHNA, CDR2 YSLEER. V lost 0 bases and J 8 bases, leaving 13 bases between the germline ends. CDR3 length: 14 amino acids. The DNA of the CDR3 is TGCGCCAGCAGCCAAGATTCACAGGGTGGAGGCTACACCTTC. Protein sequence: CASSQDSQGGGYTF.

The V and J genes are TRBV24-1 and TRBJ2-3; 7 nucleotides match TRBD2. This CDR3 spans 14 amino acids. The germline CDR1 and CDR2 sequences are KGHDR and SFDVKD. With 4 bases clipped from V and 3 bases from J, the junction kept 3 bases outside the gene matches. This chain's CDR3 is CATSEDGGTDTQYF. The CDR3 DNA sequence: TGTGCCACCAGTGAGGACGGGGGGACAGATACGCAGTATTTT.

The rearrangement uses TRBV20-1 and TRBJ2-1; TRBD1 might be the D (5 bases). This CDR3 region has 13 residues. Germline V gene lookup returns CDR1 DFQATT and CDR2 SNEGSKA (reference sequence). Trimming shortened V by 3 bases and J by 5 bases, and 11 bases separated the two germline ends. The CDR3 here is CSASITGNNEQFF. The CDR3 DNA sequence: TGCAGTGCTAGCATAACAGGTAACAATGAGCAGTTCTTC.

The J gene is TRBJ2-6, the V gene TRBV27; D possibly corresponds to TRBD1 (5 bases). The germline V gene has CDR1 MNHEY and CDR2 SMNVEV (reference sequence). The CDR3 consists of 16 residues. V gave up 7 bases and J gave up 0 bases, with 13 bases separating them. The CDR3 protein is CASTSTVSSGANVLTF. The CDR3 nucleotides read TGTGCCAGCACCTCGACAGTTTCCTCTGGGGCCAACGTCCTGACTTTC. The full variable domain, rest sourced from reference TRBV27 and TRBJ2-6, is EAQVTQNPRYLITVTGKKLTVTCSQNMNHEYMSWYRQDPGLGLRQIYYSMNVEVTDKGDVPEGYKVSRKEKRNFPLILESPSPNQTSLYFCASTSTVSSGANVLTFGAGSRLTVL.